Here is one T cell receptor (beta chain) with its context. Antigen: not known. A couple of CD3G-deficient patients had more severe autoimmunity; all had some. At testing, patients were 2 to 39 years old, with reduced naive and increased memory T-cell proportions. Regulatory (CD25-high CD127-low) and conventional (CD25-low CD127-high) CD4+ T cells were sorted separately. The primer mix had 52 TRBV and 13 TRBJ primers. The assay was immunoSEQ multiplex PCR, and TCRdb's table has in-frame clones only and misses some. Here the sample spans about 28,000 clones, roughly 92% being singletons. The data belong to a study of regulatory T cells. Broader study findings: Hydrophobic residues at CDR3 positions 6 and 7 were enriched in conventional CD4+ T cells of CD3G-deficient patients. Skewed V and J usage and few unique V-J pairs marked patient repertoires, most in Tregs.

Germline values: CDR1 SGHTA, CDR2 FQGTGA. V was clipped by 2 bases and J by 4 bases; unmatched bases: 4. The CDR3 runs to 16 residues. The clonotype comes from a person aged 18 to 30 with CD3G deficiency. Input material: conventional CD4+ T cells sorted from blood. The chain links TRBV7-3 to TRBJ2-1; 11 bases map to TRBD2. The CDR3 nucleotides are TGTGCCAGCAGCTTATGGGGACTAGCGGCTTACAATGAGCAGTTCTTC. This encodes CASSLWGLAAYNEQFF.